Below are 21 T cell receptor beta chains sequenced from a single sample in a study of identical twins. TCRdb used MiXCR to reprocess the 5' RACE reads, holding one entry per CDR3 protein. The table lists approximately 470,000 distinct CDR3 sequences, 14% of them singletons. These sequences were also reported in another study, on yellow fever vaccine responses in identical twins.

Material for sequencing was CD4+ T cells sorted from blood. The receptors here all came from a woman aged 18-29 years in good health.

V usage is TRBV27 and J usage is TRBJ2-2; 9 bases match TRBD2. The CDR3 is 16 residues long. J was trimmed by 3 bases and V by 6 bases; bases with no gene match: 8. The germline V gene has CDR1 MNHEY and CDR2 SMNVEV (reference sequence). The DNA for the CDR3 is TGTGCCAGCAGCTCCTTAGCGGGGGCCTACACCGGGGAGCTGTTTTTT. It specifies CASSSLAGAYTGELFF.

The J gene is TRBJ2-2, the V gene TRBV12-3 or TRBV12-4; possibly TRBD1 or TRBD2 for D (5 bases each). V lost 6 bases, J lost 4 bases, and 15 bases lay in between. The CDR3 consists of 15 residues. CDR3 sequence: CASSKQTGTTGELFF. Written as DNA, the CDR3 is TGTGCCAGCAGCAAACAAACCGGGACCACCGGGGAGCTGTTTTTT.

In its sample, this clonotype was seen many times. The chain employs TRBV29-1 and TRBJ2-3; a weak D match, TRBD2 (6 bases). The CDR3 contains 12 residues. Germline CDR1 and CDR2: SQVTM and ANQGSEA. The CDR3 nucleotides are TGCAGTTCTTGGGTGGGACTTGATACGCAGTATTTT. Encoded protein: CSSWVGLDTQYF.

This clonotype has more than one count but fewer than ten. The rearrangement links TRBV29-1 to TRBJ2-1; D unresolved. The V end lost 4 bases, the J end lost 8 bases, and 6 bases lay between the germline ends. CDR1 SQVTM and CDR2 ANQGSEA come from the germline V gene. The CDR3 length is 10 residues. This CDR3 reads CSVGNDEQFF. Here the CDR3 DNA reads TGCAGCGTTGGCAACGATGAGCAGTTCTTC.

This clonotype appeared many times. The rearrangement joins TRBV7-2 to TRBJ2-3; TRBD1 is a possible D gene (6 bases). V lost 3 bases and J lost 2, with 9 bases in between. Germline V gene sequence: CDR1 SGHTA, CDR2 FQGNSA. The CDR3 length is 14 residues. CDR3 bases: TGTGCCAGCAGCTTTACAGGGCCCACAGATACGCAGTATTTT. Amino acid sequence: CASSFTGPTDTQYF.

The CDR3 reads CASSQSSPFYEQYF. The CDR3 DNA reads as TGTGCCAGCAGCCAGAGTAGCCCTTTCTACGAGCAGTACTTC. This chain connects TRBV3-1 to TRBJ2-7; D gene ambiguous. Germline CDR1 is LGHDT and CDR2 is YNNKEL (reference sequence). V shed 3 bases and J shed 3 bases, with 12 bases lying between them. This CDR3 contains 14 residues.

The genes are TRBV6-1 and TRBJ2-1, with 10 nucleotides matching TRBD2. The junction had 14 bases not matched to a gene; V was cut back by 6 bases and J by 9 bases. Germline CDR1 is MNHNS and CDR2 is SASEGT. This CDR3 has 16 residues. DNA for the CDR3: TGTGCCAGCAGGATATTAGCGGGAGGTGTGATGAGTGAGCAGTTCTTC. Protein product: CASRILAGGVMSEQFF.

In this sample, this clonotype turned up a few times. The V call is TRBV27, the J call TRBJ2-3; possible D gene TRBD1, 6 bases. The V end was cut by 6 bases, the J end by 0 bases, with 22 bases between. CDR3 length: 18 amino acids. Germline V CDR1 and CDR2: MNHEY, SMNVEV (reference sequence). CDR3 DNA: TGTGCCAGCAGATATACTCAGAGTCCACAGGGTAGCACAGATACGCAGTATTTT. It is translated as CASRYTQSPQGSTDTQYF.

The chain is built from TRBV20-1 and TRBJ2-2; 10 nucleotides align to TRBD2. From germline, CDR1 is DFQATT and CDR2 SNEGSKA (reference sequence). The CDR3 runs to 15 residues. CDR3 in DNA: TGCGGTTCTAGCGGGAGTTTAGGCGACACCGGGGAGCTGTTTTTT. It translates to CGSSGSLGDTGELFF.

Only a few counts were recorded for this clonotype. This sequence joins TRBV6-2 or TRBV6-3 and TRBJ1-4; the match to TRBD1 covers 9 bases. V lost 5 bases, J lost 7 bases, and 8 bases stayed unmatched. The CDR3 contains 15 residues. Germline lookup yields CDR1 MNHEY and CDR2 SVGEGT. The CDR3 coding sequence is TGTGCCAGCAGTGGACCGGGACAGGGATCTGAAAAACTGTTTTTT. Amino acids: CASSGPGQGSEKLFF.

This clonotype has a handful of counts. As DNA, the CDR3 is TGCAGCGTTGCTTTCTGGGAGTCCCTCTTCACAGATACGCAGTATTTT. As protein: CSVAFWESLFTDTQYF. This sequence joins TRBV29-1 and TRBJ2-3, with a weak D call TRBD2 (5 bases). The germline CDR1 and CDR2 sequences are SQVTM and ANQGSEA. Trimming removed 4 bases at V and 2 bases at J, with 19 bases between. This CDR3 region has 16 residues.

There are many counts of this clonotype. The chain uses TRBV5-1 and TRBJ2-2; 12 bases are a match to TRBD2. The V gene's germline CDR1 is SGHRS and CDR2 YFSETQ. This CDR3 is built from 15 residues. V lost 3 bases to trimming and J lost 7 bases; unmatched junction nucleotides: 4. CDR3 nucleotides: TGCGCCAGCAGCTCGACTAGCGGGAGTCTCGGGGAGCTGTTTTTT. Translation gives CASSSTSGSLGELFF.

In this sample, this clonotype turned up a few times. V usage is TRBV4-1 and J usage is TRBJ1-4; D is possibly TRBD1 (5 bases). The CDR3 length is 17 residues. Germline CDR1 and CDR2: MGHRA and YSYEKL. V lost 0 bases and J 1 base, leaving 12 bases between the germline ends. CDR3 region: CASSQDGAGRTNEKLFF. CDR3 bases: TGCGCCAGCAGCCAAGACGGGGCAGGTCGAACTAATGAAAAACTGTTTTTT.

The rearrangement links TRBV7-2 to TRBJ2-3; the D is unclear. Trimming stripped 2 bases from V and 0 bases from J, with 6 bases between. The CDR3 length is 14 residues. Per the germline V gene, CDR1 is SGHTA and CDR2 is FQGNSA. The CDR3 nucleotides are TGTGCCAGCAGCTTAAAAATTAGCACAGATACGCAGTATTTT. It codes for CASSLKISTDTQYF.

This chain connects TRBV3-1 to TRBJ1-6; D not certain. Per germline, CDR1 LGHDT and CDR2 YNNKEL (reference sequence). The CDR3 runs to 14 residues. The V and J ends lost 3 bases and 8 bases respectively, with 11 bases between them. CDR3 in amino acids: CASSQLSGDSPLHF. CDR3 nucleotide sequence: TGTGCCAGCAGCCAGTTGAGTGGGGATTCACCCCTCCACTTT. Full variable domain (rest looked up from reference TRBV3-1 and TRBJ1-6): DTAVSQTPKYLVTQMGNDKSIKCEQNLGHDTMYWYKQDSKKFLKIMFSYNNKELIINETVPNRFSPKSPDKAHLNLHINSLELGDSAVYFCASSQLSGDSPLHFGNGTRLTVT.

This clonotype was observed a handful of times. V usage is TRBV5-1 and J usage is TRBJ2-2; D not certain. Germline CDR1 and CDR2: SGHRS and YFSETQ. The CDR3 length is 14 residues. V lost 3 bases and J 1 base, leaving 7 bases between the germline ends. CDR3 sequence reads: CASSYMRNTGELFF. The CDR3 nucleotides read TGCGCCAGCAGCTACATGCGGAACACCGGGGAGCTGTTTTTT.

The chain combines TRBV9 with TRBJ2-7; TRBD1 is a possible D gene (6 bases). V lost 3 bases and J 7 bases, leaving 20 bases between the germline ends. The length of the CDR3 is 15 residues. CDR1 is SGDLS and CDR2 is YYNGEE in the germline V gene. CDR3: CASSAQGTPANEQYF. DNA of the CDR3: TGTGCCAGCAGCGCCCAAGGGACACCGGCTAATGAGCAGTACTTC.

The sample holds a few counts of this clonotype. DNA for the CDR3: TGTGCCAGCAGCTTGGTGCCTAGCGGGCCTACCTACGAGCAGTACTTC. This gives the protein CASSLVPSGPTYEQYF. This chain uses TRBV5-6 with TRBJ2-7; 8 bases are shared with TRBD2. V was clipped by 0 bases and J by 2 bases; unmatched bases: 7. Germline V gene lookup returns CDR1 SGHDT and CDR2 YYEEEE. The CDR3 length is 16 residues.

The chain combines TRBV7-6 with TRBJ1-2; D uncertain. Germline V CDR1 and CDR2: SGHVS, FNYEAQ. V lost 6 bases and J lost 3, with 14 bases in between. The CDR3 is 14 amino acids. CDR3 sequence: CASSPTTSYYGYTF. The CDR3 region has the DNA TGTGCCAGCAGTCCCACGACCTCTTACTATGGCTACACCTTC.

This clonotype has a handful of counts. The J gene is TRBJ2-7, the V gene TRBV28; D possibly corresponds to TRBD2 (5 bases). V was shortened by 7 bases and J by 0 bases, with 16 bases between the two germline ends. Germline V gene data show CDR1 as MDHEN and CDR2 as SYDVKM. The CDR3 is 15 residues long. CDR3 in DNA: TGTGCCAGCAACCTACGCGGGCGCAGCTCCTACGAGCAGTACTTC. As protein: CASNLRGRSSYEQYF.

This clonotype was counted at least ten times. This chain joins TRBV12-3 or TRBV12-4 and TRBJ2-1; no firm D call. The CDR3 covers 13 residues. Trimming cost V 6 bases and J 4 bases, with 10 bases left between them. The CDR3 loop reads CASRYDTYNEQFF. CDR3 coding DNA: TGTGCCAGCAGGTACGACACATACAATGAGCAGTTCTTC.